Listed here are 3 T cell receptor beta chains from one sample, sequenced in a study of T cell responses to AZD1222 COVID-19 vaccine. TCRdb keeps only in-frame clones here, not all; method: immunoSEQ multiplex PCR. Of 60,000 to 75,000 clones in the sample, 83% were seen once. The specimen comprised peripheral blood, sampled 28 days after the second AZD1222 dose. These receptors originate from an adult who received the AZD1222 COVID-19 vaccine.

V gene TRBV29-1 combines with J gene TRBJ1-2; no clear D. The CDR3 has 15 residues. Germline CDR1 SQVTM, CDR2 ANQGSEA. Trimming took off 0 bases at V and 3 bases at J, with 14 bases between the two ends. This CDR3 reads CSVEDRGRSYYGYTF. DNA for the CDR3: TGCAGCGTTGAAGATCGTGGCAGGTCCTACTATGGCTACACCTTC.

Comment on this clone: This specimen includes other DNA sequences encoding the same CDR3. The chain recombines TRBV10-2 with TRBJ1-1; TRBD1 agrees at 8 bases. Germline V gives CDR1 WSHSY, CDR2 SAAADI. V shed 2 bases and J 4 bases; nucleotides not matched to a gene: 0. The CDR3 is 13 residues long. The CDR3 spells CASSETGGTEAFF. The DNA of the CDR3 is TGCGCCAGCAGTGAGACAGGGGGCACTGAAGCTTTCTTT.

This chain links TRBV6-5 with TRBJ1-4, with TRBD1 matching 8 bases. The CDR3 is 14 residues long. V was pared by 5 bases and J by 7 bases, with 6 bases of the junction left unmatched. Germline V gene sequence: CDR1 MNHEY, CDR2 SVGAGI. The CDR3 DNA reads TGTGCCAGCAGTCCGGACAGGGAAGGTGAAAAACTGTTTTTT. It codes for CASSPDREGEKLFF.